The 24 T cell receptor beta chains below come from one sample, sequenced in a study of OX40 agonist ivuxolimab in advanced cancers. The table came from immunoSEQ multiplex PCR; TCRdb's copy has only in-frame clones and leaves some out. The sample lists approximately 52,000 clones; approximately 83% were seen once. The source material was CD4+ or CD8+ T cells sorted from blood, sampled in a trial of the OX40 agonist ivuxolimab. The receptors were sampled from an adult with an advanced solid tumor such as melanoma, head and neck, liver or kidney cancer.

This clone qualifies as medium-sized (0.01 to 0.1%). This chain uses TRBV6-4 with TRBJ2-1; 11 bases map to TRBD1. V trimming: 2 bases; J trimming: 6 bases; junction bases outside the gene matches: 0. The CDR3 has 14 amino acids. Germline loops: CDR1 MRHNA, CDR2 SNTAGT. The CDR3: CASSDGTGGNEQFF. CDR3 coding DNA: TGTGCCAGCAGTGACGGGACAGGGGGCAATGAGCAGTTCTTC.

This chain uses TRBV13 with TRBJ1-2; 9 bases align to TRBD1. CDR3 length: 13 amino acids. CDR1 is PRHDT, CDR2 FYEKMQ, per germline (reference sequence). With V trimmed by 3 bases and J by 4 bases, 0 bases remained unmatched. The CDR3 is CASSLTGGYGYTF. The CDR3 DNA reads TGTGCCAGCAGCTTGACAGGGGGCTATGGCTACACCTTC.

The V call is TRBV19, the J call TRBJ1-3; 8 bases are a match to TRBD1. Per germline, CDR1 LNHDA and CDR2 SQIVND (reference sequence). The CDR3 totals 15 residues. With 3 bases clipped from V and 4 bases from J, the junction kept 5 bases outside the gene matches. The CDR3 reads CASSIGRGRGNTIYF. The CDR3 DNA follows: TGTGCCAGTAGTATCGGCAGGGGGCGAGGAAACACCATATATTTT.

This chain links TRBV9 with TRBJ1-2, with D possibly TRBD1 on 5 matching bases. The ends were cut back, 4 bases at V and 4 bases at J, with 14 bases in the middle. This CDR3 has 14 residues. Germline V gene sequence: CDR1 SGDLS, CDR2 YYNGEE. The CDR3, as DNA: TGTGCCAGCAGCCTTTCACGGGGGTTCTATGGCTACACCTTC. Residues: CASSLSRGFYGYTF.

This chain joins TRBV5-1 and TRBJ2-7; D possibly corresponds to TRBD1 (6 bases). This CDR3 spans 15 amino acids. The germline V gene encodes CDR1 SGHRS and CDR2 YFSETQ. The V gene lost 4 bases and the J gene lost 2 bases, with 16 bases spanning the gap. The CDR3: CASSPEGVAPYEQYF. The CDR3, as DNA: TGCGCCAGCAGCCCCGAGGGGGTTGCCCCCTACGAGCAGTACTTC.

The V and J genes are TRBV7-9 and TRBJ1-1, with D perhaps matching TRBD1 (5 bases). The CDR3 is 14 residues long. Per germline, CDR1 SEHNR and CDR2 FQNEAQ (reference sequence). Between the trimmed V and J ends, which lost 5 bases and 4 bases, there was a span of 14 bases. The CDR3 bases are TGTGCCAGCAGCCGAGACGACAGATTCACTGAAGCTTTCTTT. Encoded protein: CASSRDDRFTEAFF.

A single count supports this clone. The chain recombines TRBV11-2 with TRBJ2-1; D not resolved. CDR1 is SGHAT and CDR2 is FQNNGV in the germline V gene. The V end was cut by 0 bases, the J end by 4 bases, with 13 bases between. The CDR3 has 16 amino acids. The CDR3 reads CASSLDGDISYNEQFF. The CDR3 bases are TGTGCCAGCAGCTTAGATGGCGATATAAGTTACAATGAGCAGTTCTTC.

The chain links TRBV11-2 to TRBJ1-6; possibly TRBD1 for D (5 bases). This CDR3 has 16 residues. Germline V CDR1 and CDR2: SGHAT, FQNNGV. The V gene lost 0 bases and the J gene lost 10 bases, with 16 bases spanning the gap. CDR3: CASSLDPAGLRSPLHF. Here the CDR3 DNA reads TGTGCCAGCAGCTTAGATCCGGCAGGGCTAAGGTCACCCCTCCACTTT. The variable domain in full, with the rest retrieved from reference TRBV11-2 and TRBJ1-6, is EAGVAQSPRYKIIEKRQSVAFWCNPISGHATLYWYQQILGQGPKLLIQFQNNGVVDDSQLPKDRFSAERLKGVDSTLKIQPAKLEDSAVYLCASSLDPAGLRSPLHFGNGTRLTVT.

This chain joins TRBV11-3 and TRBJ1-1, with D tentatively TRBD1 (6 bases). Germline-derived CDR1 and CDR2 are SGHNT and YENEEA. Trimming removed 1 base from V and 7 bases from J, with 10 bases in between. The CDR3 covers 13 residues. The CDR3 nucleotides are TGTGCCAGCAGCTTAGGTGGCAGGGGTGAAGCTTTCTTT. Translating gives CASSLGGRGEAFF.

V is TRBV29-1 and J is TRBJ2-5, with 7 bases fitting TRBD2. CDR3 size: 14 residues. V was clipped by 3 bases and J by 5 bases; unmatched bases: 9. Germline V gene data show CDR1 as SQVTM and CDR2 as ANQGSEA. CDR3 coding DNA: TGCAGCGTTGAGGGCGGGAGCCTGAGGGAGACCCAGTACTTC. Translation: CSVEGGSLRETQYF.

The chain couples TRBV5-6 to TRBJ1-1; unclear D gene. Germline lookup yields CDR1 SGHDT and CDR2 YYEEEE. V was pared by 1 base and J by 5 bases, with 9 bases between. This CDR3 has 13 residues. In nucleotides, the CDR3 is TGTGCCAGCAGCTTGAATGGGGTGACTGAAGCTTTCTTT. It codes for CASSLNGVTEAFF. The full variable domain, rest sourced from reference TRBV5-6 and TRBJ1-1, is DAGVTQSPTHLIKTRGQQVTLRCSPKSGHDTVSWYQQALGQGPQFIFQYYEEEERQRGNFPDRFSGHQFPNYSSELNVNALLLGDSALYLCASSLNGVTEAFFGQGTRLTVV.

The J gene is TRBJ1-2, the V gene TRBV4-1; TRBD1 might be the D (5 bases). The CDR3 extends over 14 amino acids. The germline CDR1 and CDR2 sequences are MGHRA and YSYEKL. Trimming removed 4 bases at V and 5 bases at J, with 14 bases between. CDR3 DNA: TGCGCCAGCAGCCGAGCCCGGGGACGATATGGCTACACCTTC. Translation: CASSRARGRYGYTF.

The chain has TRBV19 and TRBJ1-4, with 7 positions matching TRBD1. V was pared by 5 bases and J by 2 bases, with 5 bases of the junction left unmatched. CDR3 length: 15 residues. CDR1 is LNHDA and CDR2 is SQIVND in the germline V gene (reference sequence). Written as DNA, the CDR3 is TGTGCCAGTAGTCTCGACAGGGACACTAATGAAAAACTGTTTTTT. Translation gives CASSLDRDTNEKLFF.

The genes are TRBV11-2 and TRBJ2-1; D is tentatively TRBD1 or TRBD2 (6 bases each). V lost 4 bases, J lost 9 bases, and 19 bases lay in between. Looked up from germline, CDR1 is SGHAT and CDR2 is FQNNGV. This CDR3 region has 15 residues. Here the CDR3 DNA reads TGTGCCAGCAGCTCAACTCGTGGGGGGCACGGTGAGCAGTTCTTC. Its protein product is CASSSTRGGHGEQFF. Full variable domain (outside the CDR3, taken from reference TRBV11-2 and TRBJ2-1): EAGVAQSPRYKIIEKRQSVAFWCNPISGHATLYWYQQILGQGPKLLIQFQNNGVVDDSQLPKDRFSAERLKGVDSTLKIQPAKLEDSAVYLCASSSTRGGHGEQFFGPGTRLTVL.

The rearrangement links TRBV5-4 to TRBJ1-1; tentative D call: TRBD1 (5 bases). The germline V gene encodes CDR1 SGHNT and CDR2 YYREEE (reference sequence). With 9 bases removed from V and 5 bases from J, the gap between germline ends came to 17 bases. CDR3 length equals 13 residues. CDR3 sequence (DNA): TGTGCCACCCGGGAGGGGCCGGGAACTGAAGCTTTCTTT. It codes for CATREGPGTEAFF. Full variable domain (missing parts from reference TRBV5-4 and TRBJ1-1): ETGVTQSPTHLIKTRGQQVTLRCSSQSGHNTVSWYQQALGQGPQFIFQYYREEENGRGNFPPRFSGLQFPNYSSELNVNALELDDSALYLCATREGPGTEAFFGQGTRLTVV.

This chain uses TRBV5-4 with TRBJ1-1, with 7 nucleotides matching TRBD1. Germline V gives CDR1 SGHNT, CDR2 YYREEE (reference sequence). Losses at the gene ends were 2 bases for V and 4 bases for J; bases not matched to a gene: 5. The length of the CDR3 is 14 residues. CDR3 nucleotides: TGTGCCAGCAGCTTATCAGGGGGGCCCACTGAAGCTTTCTTT. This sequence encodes CASSLSGGPTEAFF. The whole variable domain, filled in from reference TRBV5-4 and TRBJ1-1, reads ETGVTQSPTHLIKTRGQQVTLRCSSQSGHNTVSWYQQALGQGPQFIFQYYREEENGRGNFPPRFSGLQFPNYSSELNVNALELDDSALYLCASSLSGGPTEAFFGQGTRLTVV.

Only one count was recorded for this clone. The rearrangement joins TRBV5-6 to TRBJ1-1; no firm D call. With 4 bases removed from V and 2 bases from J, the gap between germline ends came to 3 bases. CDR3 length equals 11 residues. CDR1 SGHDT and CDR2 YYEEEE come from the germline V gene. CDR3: CASSDNTEAFF. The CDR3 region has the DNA TGTGCCAGCAGCGACAACACTGAAGCTTTCTTT.

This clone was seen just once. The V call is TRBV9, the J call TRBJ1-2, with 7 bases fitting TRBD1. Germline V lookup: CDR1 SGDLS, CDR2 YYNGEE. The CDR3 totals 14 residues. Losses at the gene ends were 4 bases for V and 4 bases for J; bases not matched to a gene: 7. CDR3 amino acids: CASSQDRTAYGYTF. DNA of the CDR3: TGTGCCAGCAGCCAGGACAGGACAGCCTATGGCTACACCTTC. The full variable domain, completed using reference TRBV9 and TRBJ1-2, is DSGVTQTPKHLITATGQRVTLRCSPRSGDLSVYWYQQSLDQGLQFLIQYYNGEERAKGNILERFSAQQFPDLHSELNLSSLELGDSALYFCASSQDRTAYGYTFGSGTRLTVV.

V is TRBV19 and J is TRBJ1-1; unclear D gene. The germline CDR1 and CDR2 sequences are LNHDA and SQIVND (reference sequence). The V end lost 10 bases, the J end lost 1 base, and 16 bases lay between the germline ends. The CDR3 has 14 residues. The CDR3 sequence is CATESPRENTEAFF. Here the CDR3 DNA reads TGTGCCACTGAGAGCCCTCGCGAGAACACTGAAGCTTTCTTT.

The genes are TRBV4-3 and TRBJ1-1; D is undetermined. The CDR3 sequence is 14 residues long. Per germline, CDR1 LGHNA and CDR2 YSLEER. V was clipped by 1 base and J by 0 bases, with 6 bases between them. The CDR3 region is CASSQGGLNTEAFF. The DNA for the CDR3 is TGCGCCAGCAGCCAAGGCGGCCTGAACACTGAAGCTTTCTTT.

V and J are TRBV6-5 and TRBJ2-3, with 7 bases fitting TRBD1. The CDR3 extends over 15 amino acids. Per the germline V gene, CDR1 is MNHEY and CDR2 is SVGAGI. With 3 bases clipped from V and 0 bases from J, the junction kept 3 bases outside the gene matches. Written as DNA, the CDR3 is TGTGCCAGCAGTTATTCGACAGGGAGCACAGATACGCAGTATTTT. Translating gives CASSYSTGSTDTQYF.

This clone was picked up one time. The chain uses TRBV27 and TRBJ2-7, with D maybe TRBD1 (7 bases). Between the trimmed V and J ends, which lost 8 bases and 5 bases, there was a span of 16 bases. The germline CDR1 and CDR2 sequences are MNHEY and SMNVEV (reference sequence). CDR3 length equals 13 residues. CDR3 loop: CASGQGGLHEQYF. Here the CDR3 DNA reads TGTGCCAGCGGCCAGGGGGGTCTCCACGAGCAGTACTTC.

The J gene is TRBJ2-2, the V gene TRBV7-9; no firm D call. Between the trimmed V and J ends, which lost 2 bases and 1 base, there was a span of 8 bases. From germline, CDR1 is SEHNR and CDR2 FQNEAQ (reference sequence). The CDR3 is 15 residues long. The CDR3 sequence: CASSLLRQNTGELFF. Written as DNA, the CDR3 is TGTGCCAGCAGCTTATTAAGGCAGAACACCGGGGAGCTGTTTTTT.

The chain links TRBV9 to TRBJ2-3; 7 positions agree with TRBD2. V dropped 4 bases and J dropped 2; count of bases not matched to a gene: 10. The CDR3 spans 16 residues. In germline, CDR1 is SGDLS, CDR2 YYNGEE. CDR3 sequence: CASSKTGLGLTDTQYF. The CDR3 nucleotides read TGTGCCAGCAGCAAAACTGGACTAGGCCTCACAGATACGCAGTATTTT. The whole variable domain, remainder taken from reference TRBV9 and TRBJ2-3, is DSGVTQTPKHLITATGQRVTLRCSPRSGDLSVYWYQQSLDQGLQFLIQYYNGEERAKGNILERFSAQQFPDLHSELNLSSLELGDSALYFCASSKTGLGLTDTQYFGPGTRLTVL.